The 22 T cell receptor beta chains in this list originate from one sample, sequenced in a study of radiation and T cells in renal cell carcinoma. Time point of the sample: blood 2 weeks post-SBRT. Treatment denoted: 15 Gy SBRT to primary tumor, nephrectomy 4 weeks later. Only in-frame clones appear in the TCRdb table, and some are missing; sequencing was by immunoSEQ multiplex PCR. The table shows some 130,000 clones, with approximately 90% occurring only once. The input for sequencing was blood, taken from a patient whose treatment included radiotherapy and nephrectomy. These receptors came from a woman in her 70s with renal cell carcinoma.

V is TRBV10-3 and J is TRBJ2-2; 12 bases line up with TRBD1. V lost 2 bases to trimming and J lost 6 bases; unmatched junction nucleotides: 4. The germline CDR1 and CDR2 sequences are ENHRY and SYGVKD. This CDR3 has 16 residues. In nucleotides, the CDR3 is TGTGCCATCAGTGAGAGCGGGACAGGGGGCCCCGGGGAGCTGTTTTTT. This sequence encodes CAISESGTGGPGELFF.

This chain links TRBV19 with TRBJ1-1, with D tentatively TRBD1 (5 bases). The CDR3 consists of 13 residues. From germline, CDR1 is LNHDA and CDR2 SQIVND (reference sequence). The V end lost 6 bases, the J end lost 2 bases, and 10 bases lay between the germline ends. This CDR3 is CASRQGLNTEAFF. The CDR3 DNA reads TGTGCCAGTAGGCAGGGACTCAACACTGAAGCTTTCTTT.

This clone was counted a few times. The gene calls are TRBV6-5 and TRBJ2-5, with D perhaps given as TRBD1 or TRBD2 (5 bases each). Germline V gives CDR1 MNHEY, CDR2 SVGAGI. The CDR3 has 12 amino acids. The V gene lost 5 bases and the J gene lost 6 bases, with 10 bases spanning the gap. In nucleotides, the CDR3 is TGTGCCAGCAGTCTCGAGGGGAAGACCCAGTACTTC. It yields the protein CASSLEGKTQYF.

V and J are TRBV7-2 and TRBJ1-4, with D maybe TRBD1 (5 bases). Trimming removed 8 bases at V and 0 bases at J, with 13 bases between. CDR1 is SGHTA and CDR2 is FQGNSA in the germline V gene. The CDR3 runs to 15 residues. CDR3 sequence: CASQYGGTTNEKLFF. DNA for the CDR3: TGTGCCAGCCAATACGGGGGGACAACTAATGAAAAACTGTTTTTT.

The gene calls are TRBV25-1 and TRBJ2-3; D is perhaps TRBD2 (6 bases). The germline gives CDR1 MGHDK, CDR2 SYGVNS. This CDR3 comprises 12 residues. Between the trimmed V and J ends, which lost 4 bases and 8 bases, there was a span of 10 bases. Here the CDR3 DNA reads TGTGCCAGCAGTGTATCCGGGGGTACGCAGTATTTT. Protein: CASSVSGGTQYF.

This chain uses TRBV10-3 with TRBJ1-6; 8 positions match TRBD1. Trimming cost V 6 bases and J 12 bases; bases outside gene matches: 7. CDR3 length: 13 amino acids. The V gene's germline CDR1 is ENHRY and CDR2 SYGVKD. CDR3 protein: CAISGQGLGPLHF. The CDR3 region has the DNA TGTGCCATCAGCGGACAGGGTTTAGGACCCCTCCACTTT.

This clone has just a few counts. The chain is built from TRBV11-3 and TRBJ2-4, with D perhaps matching TRBD2 (6 bases). Per germline, CDR1 SGHNT and CDR2 YENEEA. The CDR3 totals 17 residues. V lost 1 base and J lost 0, with 13 bases in between. In nucleotides, the CDR3 is TGTGCCAGCAGCTTAGCCCAAGGAGGGGTAGCCAAAAACATTCAGTACTTC. Protein: CASSLAQGGVAKNIQYF.

The chain combines TRBV4-2 with TRBJ1-1; 7 nucleotides agree with TRBD1. The germline V gene encodes CDR1 LGHNA and CDR2 YNFKEQ. V was clipped by 0 bases and J by 4 bases; unmatched bases: 2. The CDR3 extends over 14 amino acids. The CDR3 region is CASSQEAGGTEAFF. In DNA, the CDR3 is TGTGCCAGCAGCCAAGAGGCAGGGGGCACTGAAGCTTTCTTT.

The chain has TRBV2 and TRBJ1-2, with 7 bases that match TRBD1. Losses at the gene ends were 6 bases for V and 0 bases for J; bases not matched to a gene: 4. Germline lookup yields CDR1 SNHLY and CDR2 FYNNEI. CDR3 length equals 14 residues. DNA of the CDR3: TGTGCCAGCAGGGCTGGGACAGCTAACTATGGCTACACCTTC. This codes for CASRAGTANYGYTF.

The V and J genes are TRBV30 and TRBJ2-4; D is possibly TRBD2 (5 bases). Germline V gene data show CDR1 as GTSNPN and CDR2 as SVGIG (reference sequence). Trimming took 0 bases from V and 1 from J, leaving 7 bases between them. The CDR3 sequence is 14 residues long. The CDR3 bases are TGTGCCTGGAGTGTACTAGGGGCCAAAAACATTCAGTACTTC. The encoded protein is CAWSVLGAKNIQYF.

The V call is TRBV5-1, the J call TRBJ2-5; D remains ambiguous. Trimming took off 1 base at V and 2 bases at J, with 9 bases between the two ends. CDR1 is SGHRS and CDR2 is YFSETQ in the germline V gene. The CDR3 covers 14 residues. The CDR3 DNA sequence: TGCGCCAGCAGCTTGACTGCCCCACAAGAGACCCAGTACTTC. It specifies CASSLTAPQETQYF.

This chain links TRBV5-1 with TRBJ2-2; 9 nucleotides agree with TRBD2. Germline loops: CDR1 SGHRS, CDR2 YFSETQ. Trimming took 3 bases from V and 0 from J; bases not matched to a gene: 9. The CDR3 is 18 amino acids. The CDR3 is CASSSRLAGATNTGELFF. CDR3 DNA: TGCGCCAGCAGCTCCCGTTTAGCGGGGGCCACGAACACCGGGGAGCTGTTTTTT. Combining the CDR3 with reference TRBV5-1 and TRBJ2-2 gives the whole variable domain KAGVTQTPRYLIKTRGQQVTLSCSPISGHRSVSWYQQTPGQGLQFLFEYFSETQRNKGNFPGRFSGRQFSNSRSEMNVSTLELGDSALYLCASSSRLAGATNTGELFFGEGSRLTVL.

V usage is TRBV5-1 and J usage is TRBJ1-1; 7 nucleotides align to TRBD1. This CDR3 is built from 14 residues. Germline loops: CDR1 SGHRS, CDR2 YFSETQ. J was trimmed by 1 base and V by 4 bases; bases with no gene match: 4. CDR3 DNA sequence: TGCGCCAGCAGCCCCGGGACAGCGAACACTGAAGCTTTCTTT. As protein: CASSPGTANTEAFF.

J is TRBJ2-7 and V is TRBV6-1, with TRBD1 matching over 7 bases. The CDR3 runs to 14 residues. V dropped 5 bases and J dropped 2; count of bases not matched to a gene: 6. Germline V lookup: CDR1 MNHNS, CDR2 SASEGT. The CDR3 sequence: CASSNNRGPYEQYF. The CDR3 coding sequence is TGTGCCAGCAGTAACAACAGGGGCCCCTACGAGCAGTACTTC.

This chain links TRBV11-1 with TRBJ2-3; D may be TRBD1 (6 bases). Germline CDR1 and CDR2: SGHAT and FQDESV (reference sequence). Trimming cost V 3 bases and J 2 bases, with 12 bases left between them. This CDR3 spans 15 amino acids. CDR3 DNA sequence: TGTGCCAGCAGCTTGGGGGACACCCTCACAGATACGCAGTATTTT. This sequence encodes CASSLGDTLTDTQYF.

Written as DNA, the CDR3 is TGCGCCAGCAGCGGGGGGACGGGTAGAGTGGCTTTCTTT. Translated, it gives CASSGGTGRVAFF. This sequence joins TRBV5-1 and TRBJ1-1, with D perhaps TRBD1 (5 bases). Deletions cut 4 bases from V and 11 bases from J, with 18 bases between. The CDR3 has 13 amino acids. Germline V lookup: CDR1 SGHRS, CDR2 YFSETQ.

The chain's CDR3 is CASSFRLAGGTDTQYF. The CDR3 coding sequence is TGTGCCAGCAGCTTCCGCCTAGCGGGCGGCACAGATACGCAGTATTTT. The chain links TRBV11-3 to TRBJ2-3, with TRBD2 matching over 8 bases. CDR1 is SGHNT, CDR2 YENEEA, per germline. The CDR3 spans 16 residues. Trimming removed 3 bases from V and 1 base from J; junction bases left unmatched: 6.

The rearrangement joins TRBV6-1 to TRBJ1-4, with D perhaps TRBD1 (5 bases). The CDR3 consists of 13 residues. The germline V gene encodes CDR1 MNHNS and CDR2 SASEGT. V was shortened by 6 bases and J by 8 bases, with 13 bases between the two germline ends. CDR3 in DNA: TGTGCCAGCAGGCACGGGGGAGGGGAAAAACTGTTTTTT. This encodes CASRHGGGEKLFF.

This rearrangement joins TRBV6-5 to TRBJ1-1, with TRBD1 matching 9 bases. Germline trimming cut 6 bases from V and 6 bases from J; bases unmatched to any gene: 8. Germline CDR1 reads MNHEY; CDR2 reads SVGAGI. This CDR3 is built from 14 residues. The CDR3 loop is CASRKRDRASEAFF. CDR3 nucleotide sequence: TGTGCCAGCAGAAAAAGGGACAGGGCCTCTGAAGCTTTCTTT.

The rearrangement links TRBV5-1 to TRBJ2-2; no definite D call. The germline V gene has CDR1 SGHRS and CDR2 YFSETQ. Trimming stripped 5 bases from V and 4 bases from J, with 12 bases between. CDR3 length: 14 residues. Here the CDR3 DNA reads TGCGCCAGCAGTCCTCTAGTGTCCACCGGGGAGCTGTTTTTT. This translates into CASSPLVSTGELFF.

The genes are TRBV28 and TRBJ1-3, with 7 bases fitting TRBD1. Germline V gives CDR1 MDHEN, CDR2 SYDVKM. Losses at the gene ends were 7 bases for V and 2 bases for J; bases not matched to a gene: 8. This CDR3 is built from 15 residues. For the CDR3, the DNA is TGTGCCAGCACCAGTGACAGGGCAACTGGAAACACCATATATTTT. This sequence encodes CASTSDRATGNTIYF.

This chain connects TRBV11-2 to TRBJ1-2, with D perhaps matching TRBD1 (6 bases). Germline V CDR1 and CDR2: SGHAT, FQNNGV. V lost 5 bases and J lost 8, with 12 bases in between. The CDR3 is made up of 12 amino acids. Here the CDR3 reads CASSHGQWGYTF. CDR3 DNA: TGTGCCAGCAGCCACGGACAGTGGGGCTACACCTTC.